A selection of T cell receptor beta chains follows, all from one sample in a study of control samples from healthy donors and cancer patients. Measured with immunoSEQ multiplex PCR; TCRdb has only the in-frame clones, and not every one. Counted here are about 170,000 clones, 80% to 95% occurring once; the ten biggest clones make up roughly 4%. The source material was blood. These receptors originate from a woman aged 55-69 years in good health. Both conserved end residues are part of each CDR3. Fields, in order: CDR3 DNA, CDR3 protein, D gene, V gene, J gene, clone size, CDR3 length. D genes are given only for firm matches. Clone size is stated in some rows and not others, as once, few, many or a class when expanded.

cdr3_nt: TGTGCCAGTAGTGGTTGGGGACAGGGAATGAATAACTATGGCTACACCTTC; cdr3_aa: CASSGWGQGMNNYGYTF; d_call: TRBD1; v_call: TRBV19; j_call: TRBJ1-2; clone_size: NA; cdr3_length: 17
cdr3_nt: TGCAGCGTTCGGGGTTCCGATGGCTACACCTTC; cdr3_aa: CSVRGSDGYTF; d_call: NA; v_call: TRBV29-1; j_call: TRBJ1-2; clone_size: NA; cdr3_length: 11
cdr3_nt: TGTGCCAGCAGCCAGTCCGTTTTTGCCAAAAACATTCAGTACTTC; cdr3_aa: CASSQSVFAKNIQYF; d_call: NA; v_call: TRBV14; j_call: TRBJ2-4; clone_size: NA; cdr3_length: 15
cdr3_nt: TGTGCCAGCAGCCCGGCGGGGGCGGCGAGCTCCTACAATGAGCAGTTCTTC; cdr3_aa: CASSPAGAASSYNEQFF; d_call: NA; v_call: TRBV5-4; j_call: TRBJ2-1; clone_size: NA; cdr3_length: 17
cdr3_nt: TGTGCCAGCAGCCCGCGAATCCGGTCTGGAAACACCATATATTTT; cdr3_aa: CASSPRIRSGNTIYF; d_call: NA; v_call: TRBV14; j_call: TRBJ1-3; clone_size: NA; cdr3_length: 15
cdr3_nt: TGTGCCAGCAGCTTAGATCAAAGTTCACCCCTCCACTTT; cdr3_aa: CASSLDQSSPLHF; d_call: NA; v_call: TRBV11-3; j_call: TRBJ1-6; clone_size: NA; cdr3_length: 13
cdr3_nt: TGTGCCTGGTGGACCCGGCCGGGCTACACCTTC; cdr3_aa: CAWWTRPGYTF; d_call: NA; v_call: TRBV30; j_call: TRBJ1-2; clone_size: NA; cdr3_length: 11
cdr3_nt: TGTGCCAGCAGTGAAGCCGGTGACCGGTCGAGGTACTCTGGCTACACCTTC; cdr3_aa: CASSEAGDRSRYSGYTF; d_call: NA; v_call: TRBV2; j_call: TRBJ1-2; clone_size: NA; cdr3_length: 17
cdr3_nt: TGCGCCAGCACCGTTGGGAACACTAACAACTATGGCTACACCTTC; cdr3_aa: CASTVGNTNNYGYTF; d_call: NA; v_call: TRBV5-1; j_call: TRBJ1-2; clone_size: NA; cdr3_length: 15
cdr3_nt: TGCGCCAGCAGCCAAGATTCGGATAGCGGGGATTCCTACGAGCAGTACTTC; cdr3_aa: CASSQDSDSGDSYEQYF; d_call: TRBD2; v_call: TRBV4-3; j_call: TRBJ2-7; clone_size: NA; cdr3_length: 17
cdr3_nt: TGTGCGTCCTGGGACGACCTGGGGGGAAACACCATATATTTT; cdr3_aa: CASWDDLGGNTIYF; d_call: NA; v_call: TRBV11-2; j_call: TRBJ1-3; clone_size: few; cdr3_length: 14
cdr3_nt: TGCAGCGTTGATGGGACAGGGTTCTTCTATGGCTACACCTTC; cdr3_aa: CSVDGTGFFYGYTF; d_call: TRBD1; v_call: TRBV29-1; j_call: TRBJ1-2; clone_size: NA; cdr3_length: 14
cdr3_nt: TGCGCCAGCATTGTGGAGGGAGGAACTGAAGCTTTCTTT; cdr3_aa: CASIVEGGTEAFF; d_call: NA; v_call: TRBV5-1; j_call: TRBJ1-1; clone_size: NA; cdr3_length: 13
cdr3_nt: TGTGCCATCAGTGAGTCGGCCGGAAACTATGGCTACACCTTC; cdr3_aa: CAISESAGNYGYTF; d_call: NA; v_call: TRBV10-3; j_call: TRBJ1-2; clone_size: NA; cdr3_length: 14
cdr3_nt: TGTGCCAGCACCCTCCAGGGAGGGTTGATTGAAAAACTGTTTTTT; cdr3_aa: CASTLQGGLIEKLFF; d_call: NA; v_call: TRBV6-5; j_call: TRBJ1-4; clone_size: NA; cdr3_length: 15
cdr3_nt: TGTGCCAGTAGTATACGGACTAGCGGGTTCTCCTACGAGCAGTACTTC; cdr3_aa: CASSIRTSGFSYEQYF; d_call: TRBD2; v_call: TRBV19; j_call: TRBJ2-7; clone_size: NA; cdr3_length: 16
cdr3_nt: TGTGCCATTAAACAGGGGAGCACTGAAGCTTTCTTT; cdr3_aa: CAIKQGSTEAFF; d_call: TRBD1; v_call: TRBV19; j_call: TRBJ1-1; clone_size: NA; cdr3_length: 12
cdr3_nt: TGTGCCAGCACTACACTCCGGGACAGGCGGCTTGAAGCTTTCTTT; cdr3_aa: CASTTLRDRRLEAFF; d_call: TRBD1; v_call: TRBV6-6; j_call: TRBJ1-1; clone_size: NA; cdr3_length: 15
cdr3_nt: TGTGCCATCAGTGAGGCGGCTGCTATCGGGGCCAAAAACATTCAGTACTTC; cdr3_aa: CAISEAAAIGAKNIQYF; d_call: NA; v_call: TRBV10-3; j_call: TRBJ2-4; clone_size: NA; cdr3_length: 17
cdr3_nt: TGTGCCAGCAGCTACTGGCGGGACAGGAACACCGGGGAGCTGTTTTTT; cdr3_aa: CASSYWRDRNTGELFF; d_call: NA; v_call: TRBV7-2; j_call: TRBJ2-2; clone_size: NA; cdr3_length: 16
cdr3_nt: TGTGCCAGCAGCCACCGGACTAGCGGGGGGGCAGATACGCAGTATTTT; cdr3_aa: CASSHRTSGGADTQYF; d_call: TRBD2; v_call: TRBV3-1/TRBV3-2; j_call: TRBJ2-3; clone_size: NA; cdr3_length: 16
cdr3_nt: TGTGCCAGCAGCTTGGAATGGGAGGGCTACACCTTC; cdr3_aa: CASSLEWEGYTF; d_call: NA; v_call: TRBV5-8; j_call: TRBJ1-2; clone_size: NA; cdr3_length: 12
cdr3_nt: TGCGCCAGGCATACGGTGCTCTCTGGAAACACCATATATTTT; cdr3_aa: CARHTVLSGNTIYF; d_call: NA; v_call: TRBV10-1; j_call: TRBJ1-3; clone_size: NA; cdr3_length: 14
cdr3_nt: TGTGCCAGCAGCGCCGGGACTAGCTCCTACAATGAGCAGTTCTTC; cdr3_aa: CASSAGTSSYNEQFF; d_call: TRBD2; v_call: TRBV3-1/TRBV3-2; j_call: TRBJ2-1; clone_size: NA; cdr3_length: 15
cdr3_nt: TGTGCCAGCAGCTTAGATCGGTCTTACGATGAGCAGTTCTTC; cdr3_aa: CASSLDRSYDEQFF; d_call: NA; v_call: TRBV11-2; j_call: TRBJ2-1; clone_size: NA; cdr3_length: 14
cdr3_nt: TGTGCCAGCAGTTACGGGCTAGCGGGGGTCACTACGCAGTATTTT; cdr3_aa: CASSYGLAGVTTQYF; d_call: TRBD2; v_call: TRBV6-2/TRBV6-3; j_call: TRBJ2-3; clone_size: NA; cdr3_length: 15
cdr3_nt: TGTGCCAGCAGTTACTCCCCAGGCGTGAACACTGAAGCTTTCTTT; cdr3_aa: CASSYSPGVNTEAFF; d_call: NA; v_call: TRBV6-2/TRBV6-3; j_call: TRBJ1-1; clone_size: NA; cdr3_length: 15
cdr3_nt: TGTGCCAGCAGACCCCTCAGCAGCTCCTATAATTCACCCCTCCACTTT; cdr3_aa: CASRPLSSSYNSPLHF; d_call: NA; v_call: TRBV27; j_call: TRBJ1-6; clone_size: once; cdr3_length: 16
cdr3_nt: TGTGCCAGCAGCTCAGCCTACGAGCAGTACTTC; cdr3_aa: CASSSAYEQYF; d_call: NA; v_call: TRBV5-6; j_call: TRBJ2-7; clone_size: NA; cdr3_length: 11
cdr3_nt: TGTGCCAGCAGCCAAAGACAGGGGGGAAATACGCAGTATTTT; cdr3_aa: CASSQRQGGNTQYF; d_call: TRBD1; v_call: TRBV5-6; j_call: TRBJ2-3; clone_size: NA; cdr3_length: 14
cdr3_nt: TGTGCCAGCAGTTATCGGACAGGGGAGTTGATTCAGCCCCAGCATTTT; cdr3_aa: CASSYRTGELIQPQHF; d_call: TRBD1; v_call: TRBV6-2/TRBV6-3; j_call: TRBJ1-5; clone_size: NA; cdr3_length: 16
cdr3_nt: TGCGCCAGCAGCATACAGGGGGGCAATCAGCCCCAGCATTTT; cdr3_aa: CASSIQGGNQPQHF; d_call: TRBD1; v_call: TRBV5-1; j_call: TRBJ1-5; clone_size: once; cdr3_length: 14
cdr3_nt: TGTGCCAGCAGCCAAGAGGCGATCTTAGGTTTGGACGGCTACACCTTC; cdr3_aa: CASSQEAILGLDGYTF; d_call: NA; v_call: TRBV4-2; j_call: TRBJ1-2; clone_size: NA; cdr3_length: 16
cdr3_nt: TGCGCCAGCAGCCTAGCGGGGGGCAACACAGATACGCAGTATTTT; cdr3_aa: CASSLAGGNTDTQYF; d_call: TRBD2; v_call: TRBV4-3; j_call: TRBJ2-3; clone_size: NA; cdr3_length: 15
cdr3_nt: TGTGCCAGCCCAAGGGGGGTTGGATCCTACGAGCAGTACTTC; cdr3_aa: CASPRGVGSYEQYF; d_call: NA; v_call: TRBV6-5; j_call: TRBJ2-7; clone_size: NA; cdr3_length: 14
cdr3_nt: TGTGCCAGCAGCTTACTGGGACAGGGGGATGAAGCTTTCTTT; cdr3_aa: CASSLLGQGDEAFF; d_call: TRBD1; v_call: TRBV7-2; j_call: TRBJ1-1; clone_size: once; cdr3_length: 14
cdr3_nt: TGTGCCAGCAGTGACCAATCCCCAAACAGGGGACGCAACGAGCAGTACTTC; cdr3_aa: CASSDQSPNRGRNEQYF; d_call: TRBD1; v_call: TRBV6-4; j_call: TRBJ2-7; clone_size: NA; cdr3_length: 17
cdr3_nt: TGTGCCAGCAGTCGAGAGGTCGGGGAGACCCAGTACTTC; cdr3_aa: CASSREVGETQYF; d_call: NA; v_call: TRBV6-4; j_call: TRBJ2-5; clone_size: NA; cdr3_length: 13
cdr3_nt: TGTGCCTGGAGCCCAGGGACCACAGATACGCAGTATTTT; cdr3_aa: CAWSPGTTDTQYF; d_call: NA; v_call: TRBV30; j_call: TRBJ2-3; clone_size: NA; cdr3_length: 13
cdr3_nt: TGTGCCAGCAGCCAGATACAGGGTATCAATTCACCCCTCCACTTT; cdr3_aa: CASSQIQGINSPLHF; d_call: NA; v_call: TRBV7-2; j_call: TRBJ1-6; clone_size: once; cdr3_length: 15
cdr3_nt: TGCGCCAGCAGGACAGGGAGTCTGAACACTGAAGCTTTCTTT; cdr3_aa: CASRTGSLNTEAFF; d_call: TRBD1; v_call: TRBV5-1; j_call: TRBJ1-1; clone_size: NA; cdr3_length: 14
cdr3_nt: TGTGCCAGCAGACGGGACTTGGTGAACACCGGGGAGCTGTTTTTT; cdr3_aa: CASRRDLVNTGELFF; d_call: NA; v_call: TRBV5-4; j_call: TRBJ2-2; clone_size: NA; cdr3_length: 15
cdr3_nt: TGTGCCAGCAGCTACCGAGGGGGATCCAACACTGAAGCTTTCTTT; cdr3_aa: CASSYRGGSNTEAFF; d_call: NA; v_call: TRBV7-2; j_call: TRBJ1-1; clone_size: once; cdr3_length: 15
cdr3_nt: TGTGCCACCAGCACCCGGGCCGAGACCCAGTACTTC; cdr3_aa: CATSTRAETQYF; d_call: NA; v_call: TRBV15; j_call: TRBJ2-5; clone_size: NA; cdr3_length: 12
cdr3_nt: TGCGCCAGCAGCCAAGTGAGGGGGCGCTTAGGCCCCTACACCTTC; cdr3_aa: CASSQVRGRLGPYTF; d_call: TRBD1; v_call: TRBV10-1; j_call: TRBJ1-2; clone_size: NA; cdr3_length: 15
cdr3_nt: TGTGCCAGCAAGGACAGGGGAGCCTACGAGCAGTACTTC; cdr3_aa: CASKDRGAYEQYF; d_call: TRBD1; v_call: TRBV2; j_call: TRBJ2-7; clone_size: NA; cdr3_length: 13
cdr3_nt: TGTGCTAGTGGTTTGTCTTCTAGCACAGATACGCAGTATTTT; cdr3_aa: CASGLSSSTDTQYF; d_call: NA; v_call: TRBV12-5; j_call: TRBJ2-3; clone_size: NA; cdr3_length: 14